This TCR beta chain was retrieved from a study of post-analysis software for immune sequencing data. In the study overall: The courses of disease that were included comprised relapsing-remitting, secondary progressive and progressive-relapsing multiple sclerosis.

Overall study findings and caveats: Normalized Chao1 diversity was significantly lower in multiple sclerosis patients than in controls. Roughly 5 TRBV segments (TRBV5-6, TRBV5-1 and TRBV20-1 among them) occurred more frequently in patients than in controls.

A word on this clonotype: Its cognate antigen is unknown.

Germline V CDR1 and CDR2: MNHEY, SVGAGI. Trimming removed 2 bases from V and 5 bases from J; junction bases left unmatched: 10. CDR3 length: 16 residues. Unique molecular identifiers had been added to the TCR beta cDNA libraries. TCRdb reprocessed the PCR reads via MiXCR and lists one record per CDR3 protein. The data contain roughly 400,000 distinct CDR3 sequences, 30% to 40% of them singletons. The material sequenced was blood. The clonotype was recovered from a girl aged 2 to 9 with multiple sclerosis. The chain links TRBV6-5 to TRBJ1-1; 8 positions agree with TRBD1. This CDR3 is CASSYGGRGLGTEAFF. DNA for the CDR3: TGTGCCAGCAGTTACGGGGGCAGGGGGCTAGGGACTGAAGCTTTCTTT.